This TCR beta chain was recorded in a study of response to subunit inactivated influenza vaccine. In TCRdb, the RT-PCR reads were re-called with MiXCR into one record per CDR3 protein. The sample contains roughly 670,000 distinct CDR3 sequences, 14% of which appear only once. In regard to this clonotype: The target antigen is unknown.

Study findings and constraints: Each seasonal influenza vaccination recruits few new T cells, the authors suggested.

The specimen was PBMCs from blood, collected 14 to 15 days before vaccination. The origin of this receptor is a man aged 50 or older who received an inactivated influenza vaccine.

This chain's CDR3 is CASSPPGHGADTQYF. CDR3 sequence (DNA): TGCGCCAGCAGCCCACCGGGCCACGGGGCAGATACGCAGTATTTT. This chain links TRBV5-1 with TRBJ2-3, with D possibly matching TRBD2 (5 bases). The length of the CDR3 is 15 residues. Germline V gene lookup returns CDR1 SGHRS and CDR2 YFSETQ. With 4 bases removed from V and 4 bases from J, the gap between germline ends came to 16 bases.